Shown below are 9 T cell receptor beta chains from a single sample sequenced in a study of blood T cell repertoires in COVID-19. Using immunoSEQ multiplex PCR, the repertoire was profiled, and TCRdb retains in-frame clones only, with some absent. The sample yields hundreds of thousands of clones, 75% to 85% seen once. Sequencing input: PBMCs or T cells enriched from blood (not recorded which). All receptors derive from a man aged 30-40 years with acute COVID-19.

CDR3 loop: CASSPASGSSTDTQYF. The CDR3 DNA sequence: TGTGCCAGCAGCCCCGCTAGCGGATCTAGCACAGATACGCAGTATTTT. The chain carries TRBV14 and TRBJ2-3; 7 positions agree with TRBD2. This CDR3 comprises 16 residues. With V trimmed by 4 bases and J by 0 bases, 7 bases remained unmatched. Germline CDR1 SGHDN, CDR2 FVKESK.

This clone was found a few times. The J gene is TRBJ2-7, the V gene TRBV5-4; D perhaps matches TRBD1 (6 bases). CDR3 length: 13 amino acids. Germline V CDR1 and CDR2: SGHNT, YYREEE (reference sequence). Deletions cut 4 bases from V and 3 bases from J, with 11 bases between. CDR3 sequence: CASSTKQGYEQYF. In DNA form, the CDR3 reads TGTGCCAGCAGCACCAAACAGGGCTACGAGCAGTACTTC.

The chain recombines TRBV19 with TRBJ1-1; 12 bases are a match to TRBD1. This CDR3 contains 15 residues. V lost 8 bases, J lost 3 bases, and 7 bases stayed unmatched. Germline V gene data show CDR1 as LNHDA and CDR2 as SQIVND (reference sequence). CDR3 residues: CASHPGQGAYTEAFF. In nucleotides, the CDR3 is TGTGCCAGTCACCCGGGACAGGGGGCATACACTGAAGCTTTCTTT.

The chain has TRBV9 and TRBJ2-7; D is unresolved. The CDR3 totals 13 residues. The germline V gene encodes CDR1 SGDLS and CDR2 YYNGEE. Trimming left V 0 bases short and J 2 bases short, with 6 bases between. CDR3 nucleotide sequence: TGTGCCAGCAGCGTAGGGGCTGCCTACGAGCAGTACTTC. Its protein is CASSVGAAYEQYF. The full variable domain, its missing parts supplied by reference TRBV9 and TRBJ2-7, is DSGVTQTPKHLITATGQRVTLRCSPRSGDLSVYWYQQSLDQGLQFLIQYYNGEERAKGNILERFSAQQFPDLHSELNLSSLELGDSALYFCASSVGAAYEQYFGPGTRLTVT.

The chain uses TRBV29-1 and TRBJ1-2; tentatively, D is TRBD1 (5 bases). The CDR3 length is 13 residues. V dropped 2 bases and J dropped 3 bases, with 10 bases sitting between them. The germline CDR1 and CDR2 sequences are SQVTM and ANQGSEA. Here the CDR3 reads CSVETQGDYGYTF. CDR3 nucleotide sequence: TGCAGCGTTGAAACCCAGGGTGACTATGGCTACACCTTC.

V and J are TRBV28 and TRBJ2-7, with 7 bases identical to TRBD2. This CDR3 has 13 amino acids. Trimming cost V 3 bases and J 6 bases; bases outside gene matches: 5. Germline CDR1 MDHEN, CDR2 SYDVKM. DNA for the CDR3: TGTGCCAGCAGTTTCCGGGGGGTGAGCGAGCAGTACTTC. Translated, it gives CASSFRGVSEQYF.

The V gene is TRBV25-1, the J gene TRBJ1-2; the D is unclear. Per the germline V gene, CDR1 is MGHDK and CDR2 is SYGVNS. V gave up 4 bases and J gave up 8 bases, with 14 bases separating them. The CDR3 length is 13 residues. The CDR3 coding sequence is TGTGCCAGCAGTGCCCCGGGAGGGTTCGGCTACACCTTC. Its translation: CASSAPGGFGYTF.

The V and J genes are TRBV27 and TRBJ1-6; tentative D call: TRBD1 (6 bases). The CDR3 contains 15 residues. V lost 5 bases and J 10 bases, leaving 18 bases between the germline ends. CDR1 MNHEY and CDR2 SMNVEV come from the germline V gene (reference sequence). CDR3: CASSQDGTRGSPLHF. In nucleotides, the CDR3 is TGTGCCAGCAGTCAGGACGGAACGAGGGGGTCACCCCTCCACTTT.

A remark on this clone: The same CDR3 also results from other DNA sequences found in this sample. This chain links TRBV18 with TRBJ1-2, with D possibly being TRBD1 (5 bases). The CDR3 sequence is 13 residues long. V was cut by 3 bases and J by 2 bases, with 7 bases left in between. Germline lookup yields CDR1 KGHSH and CDR2 LQKENI. The CDR3, as DNA: TGTGCCAGCTCACCCTCAGGGAACTATGGCTACACCTTC. Amino acid sequence: CASSPSGNYGYTF.